The following is a T cell receptor (beta chain) sequence with its context. A read error is the likely source, as a far larger clone sits one nucleotide away. The sample holds other DNA sequences that translate to the same CDR3. The entry originates in a study of shared clonotypes between healthy human individuals. The germline CDR1 and CDR2 sequences are GTSNPN and SVGIG (reference sequence). The CDR3 has 13 amino acids. V lost 2 bases to trimming and J lost 10 bases, with 15 bases between them. Method: immunoSEQ multiplex PCR; TCRdb's copy keeps in-frame clones and lacks some. The repertoire has hundreds of thousands of clones, about 74% of them found once; the top ten carry approximately 12%.

The chain is built from TRBV30 and TRBJ2-1, with D possibly being TRBD1 (5 bases). Sequenced sample: PBMCs. This TCR derives from a woman in her forties in good health. Some clones in this sample may be carry-over from other donors' samples. The CDR3 sequence is CAWSPDWGSEQFF. The CDR3 DNA sequence: TGTGCCTGGAGTCCGGATTGGGGCAGCGAGCAGTTCTTC.